This T cell receptor beta chain appears in the sequencing data of a study of cytomegalovirus exposure and HLA in healthy donors. Likely unrecorded immune exposures existed in these nominally healthy donors. The PCR made use of 60 Vbeta and 13 Jbeta primers. The method was immunoSEQ multiplex PCR; TCRdb's version includes in-frame clones alone and lacks a portion of them. Altogether 130,000 to 150,000 clones are present, around four fifths being singletons, with the ten largest covering 3% to 3.5%. Germline loops: CDR1 MNHEY, CDR2 SMNVEV (reference sequence). CDR3 length equals 13 residues. J lost 0 bases, V lost 6 bases, and 2 bases had no gene match.

The chain employs TRBV27 and TRBJ2-7, with TRBD2 identical over 7 bases. This clonotype was sampled from a male donor in good health and CMV-seronegative. The sample was PBMCs. Here the CDR3 DNA reads TGTGCCAGCAGGCTAGCGGACTCCTACGAGCAGTACTTC. Encoded protein: CASRLADSYEQYF.